This paragraph reports one TCR beta chain. Libraries were prepared by immunoSEQ multiplex PCR; TCRdb keeps only in-frame clonotypes and omits some of them. The sample shows 400,000 to 450,000 clones, about 90% of them seen only once. The treatment: around 19 received Ad26.COV2.S at low or high dose, single or two shots; about 5 received placebo; per-sample allocation not given. Sample collection was performed on day 63 after the first vaccine or placebo injection. An 18-55-year-old adult in Boston served as donor. SARS-CoV-2 spike from the Wuhan strain was encoded by the vaccine, an Ad26 vector. The data are from a study of Ad26.COV2.S vaccination and SARS-CoV-2 variants. The TCR originated in a person aged 18 to 65 who received the Ad26.COV2.S COVID-19 vaccine or a placebo. Material: peripheral blood, obtained in a trial of Ad26.COV2.S vaccine versus placebo.

CDR3 amino acids: CASSSDRGRNEQFF. Written as DNA, the CDR3 is TGTGCCAGCAGCTCCGACAGGGGGCGGAATGAGCAGTTCTTC. The chain employs TRBV5-6 and TRBJ2-1; 10 bases map to TRBD1. Germline V CDR1 and CDR2: SGHDT, YYEEEE. V shed 3 bases and J 7 bases; nucleotides not matched to a gene: 4. CDR3 size: 14 residues.